A single sample is the source of the 9 T cell receptor delta chains below, sequenced in a study of gamma-delta T cells after stem cell transplantation. TCRdb called clones from the RT-PCR reads again using CATT. The sample carries fewer than 2,500 delta-chain clones, more than 1% recorded once. The sample taken for sequencing was gamma-delta T cells. The source is a human donor. It is not recorded whose cells these are; they may come from a transplant donor.

This clone was found a few times. A read error likely explains why the TCRdb protein, taken from a much larger clone, differs from this DNA's translation at residue 12; the protein shown is translated from the DNA. The chain joins TRDV2 to TRDJ1; D is ambiguous. The V gene lost 1 base and the J gene lost 1 base, with 27 bases spanning the gap. The germline V gene encodes CDR1 GEAIGNYY and CDR2 EKD. The CDR3 consists of 20 residues. This chain's CDR3 is CACDTLIPMEWRMRTDKLIF. The CDR3 nucleotides are TGTGCCTGTGACACGCTTATCCCGATGGAGTGGAGGATGCGCACCGATAAACTCATCTTT.

This clone has more than one count but fewer than ten. The protein TCRdb lists belongs to a much larger clone and differs from this DNA's translation at residue 7, which points to a read error; the protein shown is made from the DNA. The chain is built from TRDV2 and TRDJ1; TRDD3 agrees at 10 bases. The length of the CDR3 is 16 residues. Germline V gene data show CDR1 as GEAIGNYY and CDR2 as EKD. J was trimmed by 3 bases and V by 3 bases; bases with no gene match: 9. In DNA form, the CDR3 reads TGTGCCTGTGACGCGCTAGCACTGGGGGATTCCGATAAACTCATCTTT. Amino acids: CACDALALGDSDKLIF.

Note on this clone: A far larger clone is one nucleotide away, so this likely arose from a read error. The identical CDR3 is also encoded by other nucleotide sequences in the sample. This chain joins TRDV2 and TRDJ3, with 12 bases lining up with TRDD3. The CDR3 spans 20 residues. Germline values: CDR1 GEAIGNYY, CDR2 EKD. CDR3 residues: CACDTVDVLGDTWDTRQMFF. For the CDR3, the DNA is TGTGCCTGCGACACCGTGGATGTACTGGGGGATACATGGGACACCCGACAGATGTTTTTC.

Only a few counts were recorded for this clone. The chain joins TRDV2 to TRDJ3; 10 bases are a match to TRDD3. Germline assignment: CDR1 GEAIGNYY and CDR2 EKD. V dropped 0 bases and J dropped 0; count of bases not matched to a gene: 10. The CDR3 contains 21 residues. The CDR3 loop is CACDTVGLGDKSSWDTRQMFF. CDR3 DNA sequence: TGTGCCTGTGACACCGTGGGTCTGGGGGATAAGAGCTCCTGGGACACCCGACAGATGTTTTTC.

This clone is labeled large (0.1 to 1%). Other nucleotide sequences in the sample specify the same CDR3. The chain uses TRDV2 and TRDJ3, with 13 bases matching TRDD3. The J segment lost 0 bases and the V segment lost 0 bases, leaving 19 bases of the junction unmatched. This CDR3 spans 25 amino acids. Germline-derived CDR1 and CDR2 are GEAIGNYY and EKD. The CDR3 loop is CACDTAGGTGGYAAPGSWDTRQMFF. The CDR3 region has the DNA TGTGCCTGTGACACCGCGGGAGGTACTGGGGGATACGCTGCGCCTGGCTCCTGGGACACCCGACAGATGTTTTTC.

Regarding this clone: This DNA's translation differs at residue 4 from TCRdb's protein, which comes from a much larger clone; a read error is likely, and the protein shown is translated from the DNA. The chain couples TRDV2 to TRDJ1, with TRDD3 matching 10 bases. The CDR3 has 19 amino acids. V lost 6 bases and J lost 0; bases outside the gene matches: 18. The germline gives CDR1 GEAIGNYY, CDR2 EKD. In DNA, the CDR3 is TGTGCCTGTAACTGGTTGGGGGATACAAGGACCCTTTACACCGATAAACTCATCTTT. Amino acid sequence: CACNWLGDTRTLYTDKLIF.

This clone rates as large. The sample carries other DNA sequences with the same CDR3. The chain's CDR3 is CACDLITLGTQYTDKLIF. In DNA form, the CDR3 reads TGTGCCTGTGACCTTATTACCTTGGGGACACAGTACACCGATAAACTCATCTTT. This chain connects TRDV2 to TRDJ1; weak D call: TRDD3 (5 bases). Germline CDR1 is GEAIGNYY and CDR2 is EKD. V was clipped by 3 bases and J by 0 bases, with 22 bases between them. The CDR3 sequence is 18 residues long.

This clone is deemed medium-sized. The genes are TRDV1 and TRDJ1, with a tentative D call TRDD3 (6 bases). CDR3 length: 19 amino acids. The germline V gene encodes CDR1 TSWWSYY and CDR2 QGS. Trimming removed 3 bases at V and 8 bases at J, with 31 bases between. CDR3 sequence: CALGDPSSTRGTQIRKLIF. CDR3 DNA: TGTGCTCTTGGGGACCCATCCTCGACCCGGGGGACTCAGATTCGGAAACTCATCTTT.

Turning to this clone: The translation of this DNA and the TCRdb protein of a much larger clone differ at residue 9, probably owing to a read error; the protein shown here is translated from the DNA. The chain combines TRDV2 with TRDJ1; 9 positions agree with TRDD3. V was pared by 1 base and J by 10 bases, with 12 bases of the junction left unmatched. Germline V gene lookup returns CDR1 GEAIGNYY and CDR2 EKD. The CDR3 has 15 amino acids. CDR3 in amino acids: CACDTLGDAHEILIF. Here the CDR3 DNA reads TGTGCCTGTGACACTCTGGGGGATGCGCACGAAATACTCATCTTT.